This TCR beta chain comes out of a study of blood T cell repertoires in COVID-19. The study drew participants aged about 18 to 95 years from 20 to 30 US areas. CDR1 MDHEN and CDR2 SYDVKM come from the germline V gene. Trimming cost V 5 bases and J 8 bases, with 24 bases left between them. This CDR3 is 17 amino acids long. The repertoire was sequenced with immunoSEQ multiplex PCR; TCRdb's copy has only in-frame clones and lacks some. This repertoire shows about 210,000 clones, about nine tenths found once; its top ten account for 7% to 7.5%. The V gene is TRBV28, the J gene TRBJ1-4; TRBD1 is a possible D gene (5 bases). The TCR sequence derives from a man in his thirties or forties in a cohort exposed to, infected with or recovered from COVID-19 (not recorded which). The sample taken for sequencing was PBMCs or T cells enriched from blood (not recorded which). CDR3 sequence: CASSPALGRGRWEKLFF. In nucleotides, the CDR3 is TGTGCCAGCAGTCCCGCTCTCGGGAGGGGAAGGTGGGAAAAACTGTTTTTT.